This entry lists 11 T cell receptor beta chains sequenced from one sample in a study of T-cell reconstitution after alpha-beta-depleted transplantation in children. Preparation of the TCRbeta library involved a method that used unique molecular identifiers. TCRdb recomputed calls from the PCR reads with MiXCR, one row per CDR3 protein. This table has roughly 500,000 distinct CDR3 sequences, less than 35% appearing once. Sequencing used PBMCs from the stem cell graft donor, obtained from the stem cell graft. All receptors derive from a human donor who donated a stem cell graft to a child with aplastic anemia.

This clonotype was seen a handful of times. At one of its ends the junction is not consistent with the germline gene, which may arise from a read error. This chain joins TRBV7-2 and TRBJ2-4, with TRBD2 matching 8 bases. CDR3 size: 15 residues. CDR1 and CDR2 from the germline V gene are SGHTA and FQGNSA. CDR3: CGSAREGLAKNIQYF. CDR3 bases: TGTGGCAGCGCTCGGGAGGGCCTAGCCAAAAACATTCAGTACTTC. The full variable domain, completed using reference TRBV7-2 and TRBJ2-4, is GAGVSQSPSNKVTEKGKDVELRCDPISGHTALYWYRQSLGQGLEFLIYFQGNSAPDKSGLPSDRFSAERTGGSVSTLTIQRTQQEDSAVYLCGSAREGLAKNIQYFGAGTRLSVL.

The chain employs TRBV9 and TRBJ2-1; 10 bases line up with TRBD2. CDR1 and CDR2 (germline): SGDLS, YYNGEE. V lost 0 bases and J lost 9; bases outside the gene matches: 6. This CDR3 spans 15 amino acids. In nucleotides, the CDR3 is TGTGCCAGCAGCGTAGGGGGGACTAGCGATAGTGAGCAGTTCTTC. Encoded protein: CASSVGGTSDSEQFF.

This clonotype was seen only once. This rearrangement joins TRBV20-1 to TRBJ2-4, with 10 positions matching TRBD2. The germline gives CDR1 DFQATT, CDR2 SNEGSKA (reference sequence). V was clipped by 3 bases and J by 1 base; unmatched bases: 9. The CDR3 length is 17 residues. The CDR3, as DNA: TGCAGTGCTAGGGGCCTTCTAGCGGGAGATGCCAAAAACATTCAGTACTTC. Translated: CSARGLLAGDAKNIQYF.

The chain couples TRBV11-1 to TRBJ2-7; D is unclear. Germline assignment: CDR1 SGHAT and CDR2 FQDESV (reference sequence). Trimming removed 7 bases from V and 5 bases from J, with 18 bases in between. The CDR3 runs to 14 residues. CDR3 region: CASTRTEPEHEQYF. CDR3 sequence (DNA): TGTGCCAGCACCAGGACGGAGCCGGAGCACGAGCAGTACTTC.

This clonotype was recorded a few times. This chain joins TRBV19 and TRBJ1-1; no definite D call. Germline CDR1 and CDR2: LNHDA and SQIVND (reference sequence). Trimming cost V 6 bases and J 4 bases, with 12 bases left between them. The CDR3 extends over 13 amino acids. CDR3 loop: CASRIRAGTEAFF. The CDR3 coding sequence is TGTGCCAGTAGAATCCGGGCGGGCACTGAAGCTTTCTTT.

This chain uses TRBV6-2 or TRBV6-3 with TRBJ1-1, with 7 positions matching TRBD1. With 5 bases clipped from V and 0 bases from J, the junction kept 9 bases outside the gene matches. There are 16 residues in the CDR3. Germline values: CDR1 MNHEY, CDR2 SVGEGT. CDR3: CASSRETGTVNTEAFF. The CDR3 DNA follows: TGTGCCAGCAGTCGCGAAACCGGGACAGTGAACACTGAAGCTTTCTTT.

The chain uses TRBV5-6 and TRBJ1-3; the D gene is possibly TRBD1 (6 bases). CDR3 length equals 15 residues. Trimming pared 4 bases from V and 2 bases from J, leaving 13 bases between. CDR1 and CDR2 from the germline V gene are SGHDT and YYEEEE. The CDR3 is CASSPRRTAGNTIYF. CDR3 sequence (DNA): TGTGCCAGCAGCCCCCGAAGGACAGCTGGAAACACCATATATTTT.

The chain uses TRBV27 and TRBJ2-3; 7 bases are a match to TRBD2. CDR1 is MNHEY and CDR2 is SMNVEV in the germline V gene (reference sequence). The V segment lost 1 base and the J segment 2 bases; nucleotides outside the gene matches: 6. The CDR3 extends over 16 amino acids. The CDR3: CASSLLGLADTDTQYF. CDR3 nucleotides: TGTGCCAGCAGTTTATTAGGGCTAGCGGACACAGATACGCAGTATTTT.

The J gene is TRBJ1-2, the V gene TRBV30; D gene unclear. This CDR3 region has 15 residues. Trimming cost V 2 bases and J 1 base, with 14 bases left between them. CDR1 and CDR2 (germline): GTSNPN, SVGIG (reference sequence). Written as DNA, the CDR3 is TGTGCCTGGAGTAACTACGGCAGGAATAACTATGGCTACACCTTC. This codes for CAWSNYGRNNYGYTF.

The chain links TRBV20-1 to TRBJ2-1, with TRBD2 matching over 7 bases. CDR1 and CDR2 (germline): DFQATT, SNEGSKA (reference sequence). The trim removed 6 bases at V and 1 base at J, leaving 9 bases unmatched. The CDR3 has 15 residues. Here the CDR3 DNA reads TGCAGTGCCGGAGGGATTAGCGGGTCCTACAATGAGCAGTTCTTC. As protein: CSAGGISGSYNEQFF.

This clonotype was found a few times. V is TRBV12-3 or TRBV12-4 and J is TRBJ2-4, with D maybe TRBD2 (6 bases). V was cut by 11 bases and J by 8 bases, with 28 bases left in between. This CDR3 comprises 16 residues. Here the CDR3 reads CACTGDRDSLGYIQYF. In DNA, the CDR3 is TGTGCCTGCACTGGGGACCGGGACTCACTAGGGTACATTCAGTACTTC.